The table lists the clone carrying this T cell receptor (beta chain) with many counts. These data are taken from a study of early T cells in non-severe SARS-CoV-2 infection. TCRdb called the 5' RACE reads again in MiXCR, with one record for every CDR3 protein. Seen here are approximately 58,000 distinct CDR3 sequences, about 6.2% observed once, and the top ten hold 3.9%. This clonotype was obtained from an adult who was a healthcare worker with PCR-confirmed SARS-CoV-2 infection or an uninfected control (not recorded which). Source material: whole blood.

CDR3 bases: TGTGCCAGCAGTTTTAAGGCCACCGGGGAGCTGTTTTTT. Translating it yields CASSFKATGELFF. This chain links TRBV12-3 or TRBV12-4 with TRBJ2-2; D gene ambiguous. Deletions cut 3 bases from V and 4 bases from J, with 6 bases between. The CDR3 runs 13 residues.